This T cell receptor (beta chain) is drawn from a study of cytomegalovirus exposure and HLA in healthy donors. Turning to the study itself: The use of the same platform for the approximately 130 validation repertoires and the roughly 730 first-cohort repertoires was reported by a later analysis. Study results and limitations: Overall, roughly 170 TCR beta chains were annotated as cytomegalovirus-associated. The study found most TCR sequences rare, yet found some public TCRs in many donors.

Points on this clone: What it binds is not known.

With 6 bases removed from V and 3 bases from J, the gap between germline ends came to 17 bases. CDR1 is SNHLY and CDR2 is FYNNEI in the germline V gene. This CDR3 is built from 15 residues. Clones were sequenced by immunoSEQ multiplex PCR, and TCRdb holds only the in-frame ones, with some missing. In the table there are about 120,000 clones, 70% to 90% of which are singletons. The J gene is TRBJ2-5, the V gene TRBV2; D might be TRBD1 (6 bases). The source is a woman aged 25-40 years in good health and CMV-seronegative. Specimen: PBMCs. The CDR3 region has the DNA TGTGCCAGCAGCCGAACCGGGACACCTAAAGAGACCCAGTACTTC. Its translation: CASSRTGTPKETQYF. The complete variable domain, with remaining parts taken from reference TRBV2 and TRBJ2-5, reads EPEVTQTPSHQVTQMGQEVILRCVPISNHLYFYWYRQILGQKVEFLVSFYNNEISEKSEIFDDQFSVERPDGSNFTLKIRSTKLEDSAMYFCASSRTGTPKETQYFGPGTRLLVL.